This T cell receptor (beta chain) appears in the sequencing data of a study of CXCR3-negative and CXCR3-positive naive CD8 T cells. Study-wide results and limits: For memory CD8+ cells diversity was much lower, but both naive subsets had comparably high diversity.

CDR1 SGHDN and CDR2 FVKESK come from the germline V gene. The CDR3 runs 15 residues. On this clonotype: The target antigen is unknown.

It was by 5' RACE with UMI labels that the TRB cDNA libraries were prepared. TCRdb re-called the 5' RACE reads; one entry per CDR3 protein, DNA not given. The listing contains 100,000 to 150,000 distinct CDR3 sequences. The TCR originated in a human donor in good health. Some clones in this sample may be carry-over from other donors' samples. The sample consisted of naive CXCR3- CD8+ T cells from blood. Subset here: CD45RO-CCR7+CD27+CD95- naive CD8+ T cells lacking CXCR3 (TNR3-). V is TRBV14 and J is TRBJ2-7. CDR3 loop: CASSQDLNKDYEQYF.